The clone carrying this T cell receptor (beta chain) was counted a single time. What it recognizes is unknown. Trimming pared 7 bases from V and 3 bases from J, leaving 16 bases between. This CDR3 has 14 residues. Germline V CDR1 and CDR2: MNHEY, SMNVEV (reference sequence). The data belong to a study of cytomegalovirus exposure and HLA in healthy donors. General observations from the study: A list of about 160 TCR beta chains associated with cytomegalovirus was given. The tendency of first-cohort TCR clusters to co-occur in the 120 or so validation repertoires was the finding of a later analysis. In vitro data verified a few CMV-associated chains as specific for CMV antigens.

This table comes from immunoSEQ multiplex PCR, and its TCRdb copy is limited to in-frame clones, with some not included. Of about 140,000 clones in the sample, 84% were seen once. The sequencing sample was made of PBMCs. This sequence joins TRBV27 and TRBJ2-7; D is undetermined. The sequence derives from a woman younger than 45 in good health and CMV-seronegative. The DNA for the CDR3 is TGTGCCAGCAAAGCTAGACGTTCCTACTACGAGCAGTACTTC. It encodes CASKARRSYYEQYF.